Each of the 18 T cell receptor beta chains below was sequenced from the same sample in a study of CXCR4 blockade with PD-1 therapy in pancreatic cancer. The repertoire was sequenced with immunoSEQ multiplex PCR; TCRdb's copy has only in-frame clones and lacks some. Of 15,000 or so clones in the sample, 55% to 85% are singletons; the top ten hold 4.5% to 7.5%. The sample consisted of tumor tissue. Receptors originate from a human donor with pancreatic ductal adenocarcinoma.

This chain joins TRBV11-3 and TRBJ1-1; tentative D call: TRBD1 (6 bases). The CDR3 spans 16 residues. The V gene's germline CDR1 is SGHNT and CDR2 YENEEA. The V and J ends lost 4 bases and 1 base respectively, with 16 bases between them. Written as DNA, the CDR3 is TGTGCCAGCAGCTCCCCCTTTCCAGGGGCGAACACTGAAGCTTTCTTT. It yields the protein CASSSPFPGANTEAFF.

This clone appeared a single time. This rearrangement joins TRBV28 to TRBJ1-1, with D possibly being TRBD1 (5 bases). The CDR3 has 14 residues. The V end was cut by 3 bases, the J end by 0 bases, with 8 bases between. CDR1 and CDR2 from the germline V gene are MDHEN and SYDVKM. CDR3 amino acids: CASSFGGVNTEAFF. As DNA, the CDR3 is TGTGCCAGCAGTTTCGGAGGGGTGAACACTGAAGCTTTCTTT.

This chain uses TRBV29-1 with TRBJ2-3, with D maybe TRBD1 (5 bases). The CDR3 has 13 amino acids. From germline, CDR1 is SQVTM and CDR2 ANQGSEA. The ends were cut back, 8 bases at V and 4 bases at J, with 16 bases in the middle. CDR3 amino acids: CSSLEGAPDTQYF. The CDR3 DNA is TGCAGCTCCCTGGAAGGGGCCCCAGATACGCAGTATTTT.

This clone was found a few times. This chain connects TRBV7-4 to TRBJ1-5; tentatively, D is TRBD1 (6 bases). Trimming pared 6 bases from V and 0 bases from J, leaving 12 bases between. CDR3 length: 15 residues. Germline V CDR1 and CDR2: SGHVT, SQSDAQ. CDR3 residues: CASSGTPDSNQPQHF. The CDR3 bases are TGTGCCAGCAGTGGGACACCCGATAGCAATCAGCCCCAGCATTTT.

This clone showed up just once. The genes are TRBV14 and TRBJ2-2; 10 bases fit TRBD2. With 3 bases clipped from V and 7 bases from J, the junction kept 5 bases outside the gene matches. The CDR3 has 15 amino acids. CDR1 is SGHDN, CDR2 FVKESK, per germline. The CDR3 DNA follows: TGTGCCAGCAGCCAGGAGCGGGAGGGAATCGGGGAGCTGTTTTTT. This sequence encodes CASSQEREGIGELFF. The variable domain in full, completed from reference TRBV14 and TRBJ2-2, reads EAGVTQFPSHSVIEKGQTVTLRCDPISGHDNLYWYRRVMGKEIKFLLHFVKESKQDESGMPNNRFLAERTGGTYSTLKVQPAELEDSGVYFCASSQEREGIGELFFGEGSRLTVL.

The chain combines TRBV18 with TRBJ2-3, with D maybe TRBD1 (6 bases). The CDR3 spans 15 residues. Germline assignment: CDR1 KGHSH and CDR2 LQKENI. Trimming took 3 bases from V and 3 from J, leaving 13 bases between them. The DNA for the CDR3 is TGTGCCAGCTCACCGCGGGCAGGGGCGACAGATACGCAGTATTTT. Translation gives CASSPRAGATDTQYF.

The gene calls are TRBV18 and TRBJ2-1; weak D call: TRBD1 (6 bases). In germline, CDR1 is KGHSH, CDR2 LQKENI. Trimming took 3 bases from V and 5 from J, leaving 11 bases between them. CDR3 size: 14 residues. This CDR3 reads CASSPRDTNNEQFF. The CDR3 DNA sequence: TGTGCCAGCTCACCCCGGGACACAAACAATGAGCAGTTCTTC.

The chain has TRBV19 and TRBJ1-3; D unclear. Trimming pared 6 bases from V and 0 bases from J, leaving 9 bases between. The germline CDR1 and CDR2 sequences are LNHDA and SQIVND (reference sequence). The CDR3 contains 14 residues. The CDR3 sequence: CASSDRSSGNTIYF. The CDR3 nucleotides are TGTGCCAGTAGCGACCGAAGCTCTGGAAACACCATATATTTT.

This rearrangement joins TRBV5-1 to TRBJ2-7; D is unresolved. Per germline, CDR1 SGHRS and CDR2 YFSETQ. The length of the CDR3 is 16 residues. V was trimmed by 4 bases and J by 5 bases, leaving 22 bases between them. Written as DNA, the CDR3 is TGCGCCAGCAGCCCATCGGGTAATGCCTATCCTCACGAGCAGTACTTC. Its translation: CASSPSGNAYPHEQYF.

This clone has just one count. CDR3 region: CASSAGILNEKLFF. The CDR3 DNA is TGTGCCAGCAGTGCGGGGATTCTTAATGAAAAACTGTTTTTT. V and J are TRBV25-1 and TRBJ1-4, with D unresolved. Germline CDR1 and CDR2: MGHDK and SYGVNS. The CDR3 length is 14 residues. Between the trimmed V and J ends, which lost 4 bases and 4 bases, there was a span of 10 bases.

On this clone: A junction end diverges from the germline sequence, so it may reflect a read error. V usage is TRBV30 and J usage is TRBJ1-5, with a tentative D call TRBD1 (6 bases). Germline assignment: CDR1 GTSNPN and CDR2 SVGIG (reference sequence). This CDR3 contains 13 residues. DNA of the CDR3: TGTGCCTGGAGTAATGGGGGCAAACAGCCCCAGCATTTT. Translated, it gives CAWSNGGKQPQHF.

The gene calls are TRBV19 and TRBJ1-1; D is unresolved. The CDR3 is 14 amino acids. V was cut by 3 bases and J by 0 bases, with 8 bases left in between. Germline CDR1 and CDR2: LNHDA and SQIVND (reference sequence). This CDR3 is CASSIQDLNTEAFF. The DNA for the CDR3 is TGTGCCAGTAGTATTCAAGACCTGAACACTGAAGCTTTCTTT.

The rearrangement joins TRBV19 to TRBJ1-2; 12 nucleotides agree with TRBD1. CDR3 length: 15 residues. From germline, CDR1 is LNHDA and CDR2 SQIVND (reference sequence). V dropped 6 bases and J dropped 3; count of bases not matched to a gene: 5. The CDR3 spells CASSSGTGGDYGYTF. The CDR3 nucleotides are TGTGCCAGTAGCTCCGGGACAGGGGGCGACTATGGCTACACCTTC.

This chain links TRBV29-1 with TRBJ2-1; D gene uncertain. Germline lookup yields CDR1 SQVTM and CDR2 ANQGSEA. The CDR3 totals 14 residues. V was clipped by 3 bases and J by 0 bases, with 9 bases between them. The CDR3 DNA is TGCAGCGTTGATAGTGTGAGCTCCTACAATGAGCAGTTCTTC. It translates to CSVDSVSSYNEQFF.

This chain links TRBV15 with TRBJ1-5, with D possibly TRBD1 on 5 matching bases. This CDR3 has 15 amino acids. Germline V gene sequence: CDR1 LNHNV, CDR2 YYDKDF (reference sequence). V was cut by 0 bases and J by 5 bases, with 11 bases left in between. CDR3 loop: CATSRDLGVDQPQHF. The DNA for the CDR3 is TGTGCCACCAGCAGAGATCTGGGGGTAGATCAGCCCCAGCATTTT.

This chain links TRBV1 with TRBJ2-7. TRBV1 is listed as a pseudogene. The CDR3 totals 18 residues. The CDR3 spells CASSQGGRVVRSPYEQYF. CDR3 DNA sequence: TGCGCCAGCAGCCAAGGGGGACGGGTTGTAAGATCCCCCTACGAGCAGTACTTC.

The chain employs TRBV19 and TRBJ2-7, with D tentatively TRBD1 (6 bases). Germline V gene lookup returns CDR1 LNHDA and CDR2 SQIVND (reference sequence). The germline V and J ends were trimmed by 4 bases and 4 bases, with 11 bases remaining between them. This CDR3 is built from 13 residues. CDR3 DNA sequence: TGTGCCAGTAGTAGTGGGGGCCTATACGAGCAGTACTTC. Translating it yields CASSSGGLYEQYF. The whole variable domain, filled in from reference TRBV19 and TRBJ2-7, reads DGGITQSPKYLFRKEGQNVTLSCEQNLNHDAMYWYRQDPGQGLRLIYYSQIVNDFQKGDIAEGYSVSREKKESFPLTVTSAQKNPTAFYLCASSSGGLYEQYFGPGTRLTVT.

This chain joins TRBV19 and TRBJ2-2; D may be TRBD1 or TRBD2 (5 bases each). CDR1 is LNHDA, CDR2 SQIVND, per germline (reference sequence). The CDR3 spans 14 residues. Trimming left V 7 bases short and J 4 bases short, with 13 bases between. The CDR3 DNA reads TGTGCCAGTATTCCCAGGGACCTCACCGGGGAGCTGTTTTTT. Residues: CASIPRDLTGELFF.